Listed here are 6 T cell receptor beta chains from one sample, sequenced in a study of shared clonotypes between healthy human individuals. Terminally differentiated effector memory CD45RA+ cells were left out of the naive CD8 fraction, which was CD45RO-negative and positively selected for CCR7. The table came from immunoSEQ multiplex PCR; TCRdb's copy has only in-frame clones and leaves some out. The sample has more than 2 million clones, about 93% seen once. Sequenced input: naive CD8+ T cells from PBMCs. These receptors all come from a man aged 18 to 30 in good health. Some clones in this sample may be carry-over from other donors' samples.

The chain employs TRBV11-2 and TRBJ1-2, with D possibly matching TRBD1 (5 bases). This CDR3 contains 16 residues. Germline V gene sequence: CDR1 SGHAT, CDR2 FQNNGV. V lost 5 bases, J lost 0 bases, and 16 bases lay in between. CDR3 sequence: CASSTPWGETNYGYTF. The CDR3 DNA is TGTGCCAGCAGCACCCCCTGGGGGGAAACTAACTATGGCTACACCTTC.

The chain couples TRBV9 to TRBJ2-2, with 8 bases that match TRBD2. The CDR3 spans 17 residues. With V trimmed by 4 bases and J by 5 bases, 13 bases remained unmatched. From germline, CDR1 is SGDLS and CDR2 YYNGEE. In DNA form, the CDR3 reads TGTGCCAGCAGCCACCCGGAGCGGGAGTTATGGACCGGGGAGCTGTTTTTT. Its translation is CASSHPERELWTGELFF. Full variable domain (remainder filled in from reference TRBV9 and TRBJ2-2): DSGVTQTPKHLITATGQRVTLRCSPRSGDLSVYWYQQSLDQGLQFLIQYYNGEERAKGNILERFSAQQFPDLHSELNLSSLELGDSALYFCASSHPERELWTGELFFGEGSRLTVL.

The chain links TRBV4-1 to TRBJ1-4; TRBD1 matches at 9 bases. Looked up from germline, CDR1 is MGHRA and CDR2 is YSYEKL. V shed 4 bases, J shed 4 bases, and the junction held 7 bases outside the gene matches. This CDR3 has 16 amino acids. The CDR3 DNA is TGCGCCAGCAGCCCTACTCCGGGACAGGGTAATGAAAAACTGTTTTTT. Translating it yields CASSPTPGQGNEKLFF.

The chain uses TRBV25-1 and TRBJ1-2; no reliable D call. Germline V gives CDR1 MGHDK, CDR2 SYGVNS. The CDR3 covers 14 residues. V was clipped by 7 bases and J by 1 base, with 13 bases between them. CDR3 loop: CASTHLDHNYGYTF. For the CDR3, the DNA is TGTGCCAGCACCCACCTGGACCATAACTATGGCTACACCTTC.

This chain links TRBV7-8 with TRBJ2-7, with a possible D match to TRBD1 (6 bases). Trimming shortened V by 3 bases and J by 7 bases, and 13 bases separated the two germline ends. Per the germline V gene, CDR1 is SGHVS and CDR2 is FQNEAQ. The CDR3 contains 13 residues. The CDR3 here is CASSLRQAREQYF. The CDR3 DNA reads TGTGCCAGCAGCTTGAGACAGGCTCGGGAGCAGTACTTC.

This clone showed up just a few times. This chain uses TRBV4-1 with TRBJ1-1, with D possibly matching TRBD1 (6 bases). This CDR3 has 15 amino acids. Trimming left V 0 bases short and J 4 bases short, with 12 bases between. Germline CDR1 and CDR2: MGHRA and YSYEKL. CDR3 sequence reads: CASSQDQGWGTEAFF. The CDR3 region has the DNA TGCGCCAGCAGCCAAGATCAGGGGTGGGGCACTGAAGCTTTCTTT.